The 23 T cell receptor beta chains below were found in one sample sequenced in a study of radiotherapy plus CTLA-4 blockade in lung cancer. Clones were sequenced by immunoSEQ multiplex PCR, and TCRdb holds only the in-frame ones, with some missing. The repertoire holds 90,000 or so clones, with roughly 85% as singletons. The source was peripheral blood, collected from a patient treated with radiotherapy plus ipilimumab. All receptors derive from a human donor with non-small cell lung cancer who had stable disease on radiotherapy plus ipilimumab.

The V call is TRBV7-3, the J call TRBJ2-6, with D maybe TRBD1 (5 bases). Germline-derived CDR1 and CDR2 are SGHTA and FQGTGA. The CDR3 has 14 amino acids. V was cut by 5 bases and J by 3 bases, with 8 bases left in between. The CDR3 region is CASSPRDGANVLTF. CDR3 sequence (DNA): TGTGCCAGCAGCCCCAGGGATGGGGCCAACGTCCTGACTTTC. The full variable domain, with the rest looked up from reference TRBV7-3 and TRBJ2-6, is GAGVSQTPSNKVTEKGKYVELRCDPISGHTALYWYRQSLGQGPEFLIYFQGTGAADDSGLPNDRFFAVRPEGSVSTLKIQRTERGDSAVYLCASSPRDGANVLTFGAGSRLTVL.

The chain has TRBV5-6 and TRBJ2-7, with D perhaps TRBD2 (7 bases). The CDR3 covers 16 residues. Germline lookup yields CDR1 SGHDT and CDR2 YYEEEE. Trimming left V 3 bases short and J 4 bases short, with 20 bases between. CDR3 coding DNA: TGTGCCAGCAGCTCGGGGGGCAGGGGCTTTCCGTACGAGCAGTACTTC. Translation gives CASSSGGRGFPYEQYF.

This clone was seen just once. The genes are TRBV10-1 and TRBJ2-7; unclear D gene. Trimming took off 0 bases at V and 7 bases at J, with 13 bases between the two ends. The CDR3 has 14 amino acids. CDR1 is WNHNN and CDR2 is SYGVQD in the germline V gene (reference sequence). In DNA, the CDR3 is TGCGCCAGCAGTGAGTCGATGGGGAACCGGGAGCAGTACTTC. It codes for CASSESMGNREQYF.

The chain combines TRBV12-2 with TRBJ2-7; the D call TRBD2 from the table was never checked on the DNA. TRBV12-2 is described as a pseudogene. The CDR3 is 16 amino acids. This CDR3 reads CASRFTPLAECYEQYF. The CDR3 bases are TGTGCAAGTCGCTTCACACCTTTAGCGGAGTGCTACGAGCAGTACTTC.

J is TRBJ1-1 and V is TRBV7-2, with 10 bases matching TRBD1. The CDR3 contains 16 residues. The ends lost 5 bases at V and 3 bases at J; junction bases unmatched: 9. Germline V gene sequence: CDR1 SGHTA, CDR2 FQGNSA. CDR3: CASSPRDRGTYTEAFF. In DNA, the CDR3 is TGTGCCAGCAGCCCGCGGGACAGGGGAACCTACACTGAAGCTTTCTTT.

The chain carries TRBV30 and TRBJ1-3; D call uncertain. Germline V gene lookup returns CDR1 GTSNPN and CDR2 SVGIG (reference sequence). This CDR3 spans 14 amino acids. V lost 0 bases to trimming and J lost 0 bases, with 6 bases between them. CDR3 sequence reads: CAWSVRFSGNTIYF. DNA of the CDR3: TGTGCCTGGAGTGTACGGTTCTCTGGAAACACCATATATTTT.

The J gene is TRBJ1-1, the V gene TRBV5-1; D remains ambiguous. Germline loops: CDR1 SGHRS, CDR2 YFSETQ. The V and J ends lost 0 bases and 0 bases respectively, with 9 bases between them. The CDR3 totals 15 residues. CDR3 sequence reads: CASSLAPDLNTEAFF. In DNA, the CDR3 is TGCGCCAGCAGCTTGGCCCCAGATTTGAACACTGAAGCTTTCTTT.

This clone turned up a few times. The chain joins TRBV5-6 to TRBJ1-4, with D possibly TRBD1 on 5 matching bases. V was cut by 4 bases and J by 8 bases, with 15 bases left in between. CDR3 length equals 14 residues. Germline assignment: CDR1 SGHDT and CDR2 YYEEEE. This CDR3 reads CASSRVQAGEKLFF. As DNA, the CDR3 is TGTGCCAGCAGCCGGGTACAGGCCGGAGAAAAACTGTTTTTT. Full variable domain (rest looked up from reference TRBV5-6 and TRBJ1-4): DAGVTQSPTHLIKTRGQQVTLRCSPKSGHDTVSWYQQALGQGPQFIFQYYEEEERQRGNFPDRFSGHQFPNYSSELNVNALLLGDSALYLCASSRVQAGEKLFFGSGTQLSVL.

J is TRBJ2-3 and V is TRBV19; maybe TRBD2 (6 bases). Germline assignment: CDR1 LNHDA and CDR2 SQIVND (reference sequence). There are 14 residues in the CDR3. V was shortened by 5 bases and J by 1 base, with 10 bases between the two germline ends. The chain's CDR3 is CASSSGVRTDTQYF. The DNA of the CDR3 is TGTGCCAGTAGTTCGGGAGTTCGCACAGATACGCAGTATTTT.

The chain combines TRBV5-8 with TRBJ1-1; TRBD1 might be the D (5 bases). The CDR3 sequence is 15 residues long. V was trimmed by 1 base and J by 6 bases, leaving 16 bases between them. The V gene's germline CDR1 is SGHTS and CDR2 YDEGEE. CDR3 DNA sequence: TGTGCCAGCAGCTTGTCATGGGGCGAGCGCGCTGAAGCTTTCTTT. Its protein product is CASSLSWGERAEAFF.

The chain combines TRBV18 with TRBJ2-7, with D possibly being TRBD1 or TRBD2 (5 bases each). V lost 0 bases to trimming and J lost 3 bases, with 9 bases between them. This CDR3 has 14 amino acids. Germline V gene sequence: CDR1 KGHSH, CDR2 LQKENI. Here the CDR3 reads CASSPPGRSYEQYF. CDR3 nucleotide sequence: TGTGCCAGCTCACCACCGGGACGAAGCTACGAGCAGTACTTC.

The chain links TRBV9 to TRBJ2-7; no reliable D call. CDR3 length: 15 amino acids. V was pared by 0 bases and J by 2 bases, with 12 bases between. Germline CDR1 reads SGDLS; CDR2 reads YYNGEE. Written as DNA, the CDR3 is TGTGCCAGCAGCGTAGAGGGTTCCGATACCTACGAGCAGTACTTC. It codes for CASSVEGSDTYEQYF.

The J gene is TRBJ2-7, the V gene TRBV6-1, with D unresolved. Germline V gene sequence: CDR1 MNHNS, CDR2 SASEGT. V lost 0 bases and J lost 4, with 16 bases in between. The CDR3 totals 16 residues. Here the CDR3 reads CASSEAAASHTYEQYF. For the CDR3, the DNA is TGTGCCAGCAGTGAAGCGGCGGCTTCCCATACGTACGAGCAGTACTTC.

The chain couples TRBV28 to TRBJ1-1, with D uncertain. CDR1 and CDR2 from the germline V gene are MDHEN and SYDVKM. The CDR3 totals 14 residues. The V gene lost 10 bases and the J gene lost 5 bases, with 20 bases spanning the gap. The CDR3 nucleotides read TGTGCCACCAAGAGGAGGGAAATGGGGACTGAAGCTTTCTTT. This translates into CATKRREMGTEAFF.

The J gene is TRBJ2-7, the V gene TRBV29-1; D gene uncertain. V was pared by 4 bases and J by 0 bases, with 16 bases between. CDR1 is SQVTM, CDR2 ANQGSEA, per germline. CDR3 length: 15 residues. The CDR3 reads CSVGAPGQASYEQYF. The CDR3 coding sequence is TGCAGCGTTGGGGCACCGGGTCAGGCCTCCTACGAGCAGTACTTC.

This clone has only one observation. The chain carries TRBV5-4 and TRBJ2-2; D call uncertain. The CDR3 is 13 residues long. CDR1 SGHNT and CDR2 YYREEE come from the germline V gene (reference sequence). V lost 0 bases and J 5 bases, leaving 5 bases between the germline ends. The CDR3 sequence is CASSLAGTGELFF. Written as DNA, the CDR3 is TGTGCCAGCAGCTTGGCCGGGACCGGGGAGCTGTTTTTT.

The V and J genes are TRBV6-6 and TRBJ2-3, with D hard to call. V lost 6 bases to trimming and J lost 2 bases, with 6 bases between them. CDR3 size: 12 residues. Per the germline V gene, CDR1 is MNHNY and CDR2 is SVGAGI (reference sequence). CDR3 sequence (DNA): TGTGCCAGCAGAGATTACACAGATACGCAGTATTTT. Protein sequence: CASRDYTDTQYF.

The chain combines TRBV5-1 with TRBJ1-2; D gene ambiguous. From germline, CDR1 is SGHRS and CDR2 YFSETQ. This CDR3 comprises 13 residues. Trimming stripped 0 bases from V and 4 bases from J, with 7 bases between. CDR3 sequence: CASSLDSSYGYTF. The CDR3 DNA reads as TGCGCCAGCAGCTTGGACAGCAGCTATGGCTACACCTTC.

This chain uses TRBV19 with TRBJ2-1; 9 bases map to TRBD2. CDR1 LNHDA and CDR2 SQIVND come from the germline V gene (reference sequence). With 3 bases clipped from V and 5 bases from J, the junction kept 5 bases outside the gene matches. This CDR3 has 15 amino acids. The CDR3 sequence: CASSITSGSNNEQFF. In nucleotides, the CDR3 is TGTGCCAGTAGTATCACTAGCGGGTCTAACAATGAGCAGTTCTTC.

The chain links TRBV14 to TRBJ2-5; 9 bases map to TRBD2. Germline V lookup: CDR1 SGHDN, CDR2 FVKESK. The trim removed 4 bases at V and 5 bases at J, leaving 11 bases unmatched. The CDR3 loop spans 16 amino acids. The CDR3 reads CASSPLSSGGPETQYF. As DNA, the CDR3 is TGTGCCAGCAGCCCCCTGAGTAGCGGGGGCCCGGAGACCCAGTACTTC.

This clone was detected a few times. The rearrangement links TRBV5-1 to TRBJ2-3; TRBD1 might be the D (6 bases). V lost 0 bases to trimming and J lost 5 bases, with 10 bases between them. This CDR3 spans 14 amino acids. The germline V gene encodes CDR1 SGHRS and CDR2 YFSETQ. The CDR3 DNA sequence: TGCGCCAGCAGCTTGGCGTGGGGGCAAGATACGCAGTATTTT. Translation gives CASSLAWGQDTQYF.

The chain links TRBV4-1 to TRBJ1-3; D ambiguous. The V gene's germline CDR1 is MGHRA and CDR2 YSYEKL. The V and J ends lost 0 bases and 0 bases respectively, with 6 bases between them. The CDR3 covers 15 residues. CDR3 protein: CASSQDSASGNTIYF. CDR3 DNA sequence: TGCGCCAGCAGCCAAGATTCGGCCTCTGGAAACACCATATATTTT.

The V gene is TRBV5-6, the J gene TRBJ1-2; D ambiguous. This CDR3 has 12 residues. The V end lost 3 bases, the J end lost 7 bases, and 10 bases lay between the germline ends. Per germline, CDR1 SGHDT and CDR2 YYEEEE. This chain's CDR3 is CASSYSFFGYTF. The CDR3 coding sequence is TGTGCCAGCAGCTACAGCTTTTTTGGCTACACCTTC.